The 2 T cell receptor beta chains reported below all come from one sample, sequenced in a study of blood T cell repertoires in COVID-19. TCRdb's copy holds only in-frame clones and misses some; the assay was immunoSEQ multiplex PCR. Among 68,000 or so clones listed, 80% to 90% were seen once. The source material was peripheral blood. The origin of the receptors is a man aged 45-65 years with active COVID-19.

The V call is TRBV3-1 (or the pseudogene TRBV3-2), the J call TRBJ1-1; D may be TRBD1 (6 bases). Germline V lookup: CDR1 LGHDT, CDR2 YNNKEL (reference sequence). V shed 1 base and J shed 0 bases, with 9 bases lying between them. The CDR3 contains 15 residues. In nucleotides, the CDR3 is TGTGCCAGCAGCCAAGGACAGGTTTTGAACACTGAAGCTTTCTTT. Translated: CASSQGQVLNTEAFF.

V usage is TRBV2 and J usage is TRBJ2-2, with D maybe TRBD1 (5 bases). Germline V gene sequence: CDR1 SNHLY, CDR2 FYNNEI. There are 12 residues in the CDR3. The V and J ends lost 6 bases and 8 bases respectively, with 10 bases between them. The CDR3 protein is CASRGQGGELFF. For the CDR3, the DNA is TGTGCCAGCAGGGGGCAAGGTGGGGAGCTGTTTTTT. Drawing the rest from reference TRBV2 and TRBJ2-2, the complete variable domain is EPEVTQTPSHQVTQMGQEVILRCVPISNHLYFYWYRQILGQKVEFLVSFYNNEISEKSEIFDDQFSVERPDGSNFTLKIRSTKLEDSAMYFCASRGQGGELFFGEGSRLTVL.